One and the same sample provided the 23 T cell receptor beta chains below, sequenced in a study of blood T cell repertoires in COVID-19. This table comes from immunoSEQ multiplex PCR, and its TCRdb copy is limited to in-frame clones, with some not included. The sample has 150,000 to 250,000 clones; around 82% are singletons. Sequenced: PBMCs or T cells enriched from blood (not recorded which). These receptors came from a man between 40 and 49 years old who had recovered from COVID-19.

The gene calls are TRBV5-1 and TRBJ1-1; D is ambiguous. Germline loops: CDR1 SGHRS, CDR2 YFSETQ. CDR3 length: 13 amino acids. The V end was cut by 4 bases, the J end by 3 bases, with 10 bases between. Written as DNA, the CDR3 is TGCGCCAGCAGCCCCGTATTCCACACTGAAGCTTTCTTT. This encodes CASSPVFHTEAFF.

This clone was detected once. This chain connects TRBV15 to TRBJ2-3; no reliable D call. V shed 5 bases and J shed 6 bases, with 12 bases lying between them. CDR1 is LNHNV and CDR2 is YYDKDF in the germline V gene (reference sequence). The CDR3 covers 13 residues. In nucleotides, the CDR3 is TGTGCCACCAGCTTTCACACCCTTGATACGCAGTATTTT. Translated: CATSFHTLDTQYF.

The genes are TRBV19 and TRBJ1-4; TRBD1 might be the D (6 bases). The CDR3 runs to 15 residues. In germline, CDR1 is LNHDA, CDR2 SQIVND (reference sequence). Trimming stripped 11 bases from V and 4 bases from J, with 20 bases between. CDR3 bases: TGTGCCTCGGGGAATCGGGGGGCTGGTAATGAAAAACTGTTTTTT. This gives the protein CASGNRGAGNEKLFF. Full variable domain (remainder filled in from reference TRBV19 and TRBJ1-4): DGGITQSPKYLFRKEGQNVTLSCEQNLNHDAMYWYRQDPGQGLRLIYYSQIVNDFQKGDIAEGYSVSREKKESFPLTVTSAQKNPTAFYLCASGNRGAGNEKLFFGSGTQLSVL.

This chain connects TRBV4-1 to TRBJ1-2, with a weak D call TRBD1 (6 bases). Trimming took 2 bases from V and 1 from J, leaving 14 bases between them. This CDR3 comprises 16 residues. Germline CDR1 and CDR2: MGHRA and YSYEKL. The CDR3 coding sequence is TGCGCCAGCAGCCAATACCAGGGGCCGAGTAACTATGGCTACACCTTC. This translates into CASSQYQGPSNYGYTF.

The chain recombines TRBV4-2 with TRBJ2-1; 7 bases line up with TRBD2. The CDR3 is 14 residues long. Germline trimming cut 1 base from V and 8 bases from J; bases unmatched to any gene: 5. The germline CDR1 and CDR2 sequences are LGHNA and YNFKEQ. The CDR3 sequence is CASSQGSGRHEQFF. CDR3 nucleotides: TGTGCCAGCAGCCAAGGATCCGGGAGGCATGAGCAGTTCTTC.

This clone was seen a few times. V and J are TRBV5-4 and TRBJ1-2; D might be TRBD1 (6 bases). This CDR3 is built from 15 residues. V shed 3 bases and J shed 3 bases, with 15 bases lying between them. Germline V CDR1 and CDR2: SGHNT, YYREEE (reference sequence). DNA of the CDR3: TGTGCCAGCAGCTATACTTCTGGGGGCGACTATGGCTACACCTTC. Protein product: CASSYTSGGDYGYTF.

This clone has only one observation. The chain combines TRBV10-3 with TRBJ1-1, with no clear D. V lost 11 bases and J 5 bases, leaving 9 bases between the germline ends. The CDR3 is made up of 10 amino acids. From germline, CDR1 is ENHRY and CDR2 SYGVKD. This chain's CDR3 is CASAGTEAFF. In DNA form, the CDR3 reads TGTGCCTCGGCGGGGACTGAAGCTTTCTTT.

V and J are TRBV7-9 and TRBJ2-3; D might be TRBD1 (5 bases). Germline values: CDR1 SEHNR, CDR2 FQNEAQ (reference sequence). Trimming shortened V by 1 base and J by 2 bases, and 10 bases separated the two germline ends. This CDR3 comprises 15 residues. The CDR3 loop reads CASSLGQSFTDTQYF. In DNA form, the CDR3 reads TGTGCCAGCAGCTTAGGACAGAGCTTCACAGATACGCAGTATTTT.

The J gene is TRBJ1-3, the V gene TRBV4-2, with D perhaps matching TRBD1 (5 bases). The CDR3 spans 17 residues. Germline assignment: CDR1 LGHNA and CDR2 YNFKEQ. V lost 2 bases and J 3 bases, leaving 17 bases between the germline ends. CDR3 DNA sequence: TGTGCCAGCAGCCAACAATCAGGGTCCCTGGGTGGAAACACCATATATTTT. This translates into CASSQQSGSLGGNTIYF.

The chain recombines TRBV28 with TRBJ2-7, with 10 bases that match TRBD1. Per germline, CDR1 MDHEN and CDR2 SYDVKM. The CDR3 has 15 amino acids. J was trimmed by 2 bases and V by 6 bases; bases with no gene match: 7. The CDR3 DNA sequence: TGTGCCAGCAGCAACGCCGGACAGGGGGCCTACGAGCAGTACTTC. Its translation is CASSNAGQGAYEQYF.

The chain recombines TRBV13 with TRBJ1-2; weak D call: TRBD1 (6 bases). V was pared by 0 bases and J by 4 bases, with 9 bases between. The V gene's germline CDR1 is PRHDT and CDR2 FYEKMQ (reference sequence). The CDR3 has 14 amino acids. The CDR3 spells CASSLGQGTYGYTF. The CDR3 region has the DNA TGTGCCAGCAGCTTAGGACAGGGCACCTATGGCTACACCTTC.

The chain recombines TRBV6-2 or TRBV6-3 with TRBJ2-1; maybe TRBD1 (6 bases). This CDR3 is 15 amino acids long. Trimming cost V 5 bases and J 2 bases, with 13 bases left between them. Germline loops: CDR1 MNHEY, CDR2 SVGEGT. The CDR3 DNA reads TGTGCCAGCAGTGGATCAGGGGCCCCCTACAATGAGCAGTTCTTC. As protein: CASSGSGAPYNEQFF.

The rearrangement uses TRBV5-1 and TRBJ1-4; TRBD1 matches at 11 bases. This CDR3 has 14 amino acids. V trimming: 4 bases; J trimming: 8 bases; junction bases outside the gene matches: 4. Germline V gene sequence: CDR1 SGHRS, CDR2 YFSETQ. CDR3 loop: CASSRTGGREKLFF. CDR3 DNA: TGCGCCAGCAGCCGGACAGGGGGCAGGGAAAAACTGTTTTTT.

The chain is built from TRBV7-9 and TRBJ1-2, with 7 bases that match TRBD1. V lost 2 bases and J lost 2; bases outside the gene matches: 5. This CDR3 has 15 amino acids. Looked up from germline, CDR1 is SEHNR and CDR2 is FQNEAQ (reference sequence). Written as DNA, the CDR3 is TGTGCCAGCAGCTTACTTGGGACAGAGAACTATGGCTACACCTTC. Translating gives CASSLLGTENYGYTF.

This chain uses TRBV10-3 with TRBJ2-1, with D possibly being TRBD2 (6 bases). Germline V lookup: CDR1 ENHRY, CDR2 SYGVKD. This CDR3 has 17 residues. The V end lost 0 bases, the J end lost 4 bases, and 16 bases lay between the germline ends. CDR3 loop: CAISESPPRREYNEQFF. CDR3 in DNA: TGTGCCATCAGTGAGTCCCCCCCCAGGAGGGAGTACAATGAGCAGTTCTTC.

Here the CDR3 DNA reads TGCGCCAGCAGCTTGGAATTCAACCCGGGGACTGAAGCTTTCTTT. Translation gives CASSLEFNPGTEAFF. The J gene is TRBJ1-1, the V gene TRBV5-1; D is unclear. The CDR3 runs 15 residues. The V and J ends lost 0 bases and 5 bases respectively, with 14 bases between them. Germline CDR1 SGHRS, CDR2 YFSETQ.

The rearrangement links TRBV11-2 to TRBJ1-6, with TRBD1 matching 8 bases. The CDR3 loop spans 15 amino acids. Unmatched junction bases numbered 8, after V lost 1 base and J lost 12 bases. Germline lookup yields CDR1 SGHAT and CDR2 FQNNGV. CDR3 region: CASSLGPGTGRPLHF. The DNA for the CDR3 is TGTGCCAGCAGCTTAGGTCCCGGGACAGGAAGACCCCTCCACTTT.

The chain joins TRBV5-1 to TRBJ2-2; the match to TRBD1 covers 8 bases. The V gene's germline CDR1 is SGHRS and CDR2 YFSETQ. The CDR3 has 15 residues. J was trimmed by 7 bases and V by 4 bases; bases with no gene match: 9. CDR3 DNA sequence: TGCGCCAGCAGCAAGGACAGGGTGTATGACGGGGAGCTGTTTTTT. It encodes CASSKDRVYDGELFF.

The chain carries TRBV5-1 and TRBJ2-6, with a possible D match to TRBD1 (5 bases). V gave up 0 bases and J gave up 5 bases, with 9 bases separating them. Germline V lookup: CDR1 SGHRS, CDR2 YFSETQ. The CDR3 has 15 residues. CDR3 DNA: TGCGCCAGCAGCTTGGTGCAGGGCCGGGCCAACGTCCTGACTTTC. It is translated as CASSLVQGRANVLTF.

The V gene is TRBV2, the J gene TRBJ2-2; D possibly corresponds to TRBD1 (6 bases). From germline, CDR1 is SNHLY and CDR2 FYNNEI. The length of the CDR3 is 15 residues. V dropped 6 bases and J dropped 1 base, with 12 bases sitting between them. For the CDR3, the DNA is TGTGCCAGCAGGCCCGGGACACTGAACACCGGGGAGCTGTTTTTT. It codes for CASRPGTLNTGELFF.

CDR3 amino acids: CASSPVALSSTDTQYF. The CDR3 DNA reads TGTGCCAGCAGCCCCGTCGCGCTGTCTAGCACAGATACGCAGTATTTT. The chain recombines TRBV5-4 with TRBJ2-3; unclear D gene. V was pared by 4 bases and J by 0 bases, with 15 bases between. Germline CDR1 and CDR2: SGHNT and YYREEE (reference sequence). The length of the CDR3 is 16 residues.

The chain joins TRBV7-9 to TRBJ1-2, with 7 bases matching TRBD1. Unmatched junction bases numbered 14, after V lost 3 bases and J lost 13 bases. In germline, CDR1 is SEHNR, CDR2 FQNEAQ (reference sequence). The CDR3 length is 14 residues. The CDR3 loop reads CASSFGGQAPSFTF. As DNA, the CDR3 is TGTGCCAGCAGCTTTGGAGGACAGGCCCCTTCGTTCACCTTC.

The sample holds a few counts of this clone. The chain combines TRBV7-9 with TRBJ1-4; 10 bases map to TRBD1. Germline V gene data show CDR1 as SEHNR and CDR2 as FQNEAQ (reference sequence). With 5 bases clipped from V and 6 bases from J, the junction kept 9 bases outside the gene matches. The CDR3 is 16 amino acids. CDR3 loop: CASSRRRDRGHEKLFF. The CDR3 DNA is TGTGCCAGCAGCCGCCGTCGAGACAGGGGGCATGAAAAACTGTTTTTT.